This T cell receptor beta chain was captured in a study of OX40 agonist ivuxolimab in advanced cancers. In the study overall: Ivuxolimab, an agonist antibody against OX40 (CD134), was given to patients. Regarding the study as a whole: Antigen specificity was not determined for the expanded peripheral T cells.

Germline CDR1 and CDR2: LGHNA and YNFKEQ. The V end was cut by 0 bases, the J end by 5 bases, with 11 bases between. The CDR3 is 15 residues long. Notes on this clone: The antigen remains unidentified.

With baseline, cycle 4 day 1, and cycle 7 day 1 as timepoints, blood was sampled. Repertoires were generated with immunoSEQ multiplex PCR, while TCRdb's copy carries only in-frame clones and drops some. The sample has about 98,000 clones; 90% to 95% are singletons. Sequences were derived from CD4+ or CD8+ T cells sorted from blood, sampled in a trial of the OX40 agonist ivuxolimab. This chain links TRBV4-2 with TRBJ2-1; D remains ambiguous. This clonotype was obtained from an adult with an advanced solid tumor such as melanoma, head and neck, liver or kidney cancer. Here the CDR3 DNA reads TGTGCCAGCAGCCAAGAAACTGGCAGAAACAATGAGCAGTTCTTC. Its protein is CASSQETGRNNEQFF.